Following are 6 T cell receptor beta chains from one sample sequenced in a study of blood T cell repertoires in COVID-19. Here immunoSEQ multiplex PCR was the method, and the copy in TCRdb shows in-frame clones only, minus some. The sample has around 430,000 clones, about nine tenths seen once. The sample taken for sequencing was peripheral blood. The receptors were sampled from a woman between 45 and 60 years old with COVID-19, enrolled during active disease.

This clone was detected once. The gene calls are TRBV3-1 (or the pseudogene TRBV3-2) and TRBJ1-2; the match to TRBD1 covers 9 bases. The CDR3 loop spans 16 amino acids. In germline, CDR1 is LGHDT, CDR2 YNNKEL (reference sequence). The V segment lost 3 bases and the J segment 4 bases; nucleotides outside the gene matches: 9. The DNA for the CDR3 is TGTGCCAGCAGCCAGGGAACAGGGGGCGAGGCCTATGGCTACACCTTC. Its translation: CASSQGTGGEAYGYTF.

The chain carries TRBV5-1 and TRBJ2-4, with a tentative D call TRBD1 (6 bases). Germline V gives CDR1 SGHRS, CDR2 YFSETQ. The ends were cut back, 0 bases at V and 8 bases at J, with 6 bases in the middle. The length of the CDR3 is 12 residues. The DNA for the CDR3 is TGCGCCAGCAGCTTGGACAGGGACATTCAGTACTTC. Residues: CASSLDRDIQYF. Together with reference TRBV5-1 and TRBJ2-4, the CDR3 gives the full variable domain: KAGVTQTPRYLIKTRGQQVTLSCSPISGHRSVSWYQQTPGQGLQFLFEYFSETQRNKGNFPGRFSGRQFSNSRSEMNVSTLELGDSALYLCASSLDRDIQYFGAGTRLSVL.

DNA for the CDR3: TGTGCCAGCAGCTTCGGGGGGCGGTATACCCAGCATTTT. The encoded protein is CASSFGGRYTQHF. The chain links TRBV7-9 to TRBJ1-5; D is possibly TRBD1 (6 bases). Germline V gene data show CDR1 as SEHNR and CDR2 as FQNEAQ (reference sequence). The CDR3 runs to 13 residues. V lost 3 bases, J lost 11 bases, and 14 bases lay in between.

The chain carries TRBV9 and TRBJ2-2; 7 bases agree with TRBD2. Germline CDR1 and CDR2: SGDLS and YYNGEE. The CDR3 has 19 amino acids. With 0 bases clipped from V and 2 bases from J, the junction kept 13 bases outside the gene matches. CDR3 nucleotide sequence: TGTGCCAGCAGCGTAGGGTTCCCCCTTGTGGGACTAAACACCGGGGAGCTGTTTTTT. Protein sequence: CASSVGFPLVGLNTGELFF. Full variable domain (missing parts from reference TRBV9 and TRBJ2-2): DSGVTQTPKHLITATGQRVTLRCSPRSGDLSVYWYQQSLDQGLQFLIQYYNGEERAKGNILERFSAQQFPDLHSELNLSSLELGDSALYFCASSVGFPLVGLNTGELFFGEGSRLTVL.

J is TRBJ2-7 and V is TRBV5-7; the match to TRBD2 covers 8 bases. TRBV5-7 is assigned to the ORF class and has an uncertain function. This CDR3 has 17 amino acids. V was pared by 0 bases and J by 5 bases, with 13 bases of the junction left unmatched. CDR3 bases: TGTGCCAGCAGCTTGGCCCTTAGCGGGACCCTACCGAACGAGCAGTACTTC. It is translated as CASSLALSGTLPNEQYF.

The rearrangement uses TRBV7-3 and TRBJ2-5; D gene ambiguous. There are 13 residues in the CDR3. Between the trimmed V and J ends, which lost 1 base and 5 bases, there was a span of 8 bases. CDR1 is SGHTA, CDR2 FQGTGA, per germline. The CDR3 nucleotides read TGTGCCAGCAGCTTAATGACCGGGGAGACCCAGTACTTC. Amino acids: CASSLMTGETQYF. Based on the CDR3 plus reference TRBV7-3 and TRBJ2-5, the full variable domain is GAGVSQTPSNKVTEKGKYVELRCDPISGHTALYWYRQSLGQGPEFLIYFQGTGAADDSGLPNDRFFAVRPEGSVSTLKIQRTERGDSAVYLCASSLMTGETQYFGPGTRLLVL.